The 27 T cell receptor beta chains presented below share a single source sample, sequenced in a study of T cells after yellow fever vaccination. TCRdb re-analysed the 5' RACE reads in MiXCR, keeping a single row per CDR3 protein. The sample contains approximately 550,000 distinct CDR3 sequences, about 19% of which appear only once. Sequences were derived from PBMCs, sampled 15 days after the yellow fever booster vaccination. The source of these receptors is a man aged 25-45 years who received the YFV17D yellow fever vaccine.

The chain joins TRBV9 to TRBJ2-1; tentative D call: TRBD2 (6 bases). The V gene's germline CDR1 is SGDLS and CDR2 YYNGEE. The CDR3 contains 16 residues. V gave up 2 bases and J gave up 0 bases, with 12 bases separating them. The CDR3 bases are TGTGCCAGCAGCGTGGGACTCGGGGGCTCCTACAATGAGCAGTTCTTC. It specifies CASSVGLGGSYNEQFF.

The CDR3 sequence: CASSSIPGLGDGYTF. The CDR3 DNA is TGTGCCAGCAGTTCGATTCCGGGACTGGGAGATGGCTACACCTTC. The V and J genes are TRBV6-5 and TRBJ1-2, with D perhaps TRBD1 (5 bases). Trimming removed 4 bases at V and 6 bases at J, with 18 bases between. The CDR3 length is 15 residues. Germline assignment: CDR1 MNHEY and CDR2 SVGAGI.

This chain connects TRBV3-1 to TRBJ2-3; D remains unclear. The CDR3 runs 15 residues. The ends were cut back, 3 bases at V and 4 bases at J, with 14 bases in the middle. Germline CDR1 and CDR2: LGHDT and YNNKEL (reference sequence). In nucleotides, the CDR3 is TGTGCCAGCAGCCATACCGGTCCTATCCCAGATACGCAGTATTTT. It codes for CASSHTGPIPDTQYF.

This sequence joins TRBV12-3 or TRBV12-4 and TRBJ2-4; no clear D. V was pared by 4 bases and J by 0 bases, with 10 bases between. CDR3 length equals 15 residues. The CDR3 sequence is CASSSKDLAKNIQYF. The CDR3 DNA reads as TGTGCCAGCAGTTCCAAGGATCTAGCCAAAAACATTCAGTACTTC.

In its sample, this clonotype was seen a few times. This chain connects TRBV4-3 to TRBJ2-5; tentatively, D is TRBD1 or TRBD2 (5 bases each). V was clipped by 0 bases and J by 7 bases, with 12 bases between them. CDR1 is LGHNA and CDR2 is YSLEER in the germline V gene. The CDR3 runs to 14 residues. Written as DNA, the CDR3 is TGCGCCAGCAGCCAAGACTTTCGGGACGGGACCCAGTACTTC. This translates into CASSQDFRDGTQYF.

This clonotype was found a few times. The rearrangement uses TRBV15 and TRBJ2-7, with unresolved D. Trimming stripped 5 bases from V and 0 bases from J, with 8 bases between. There are 13 residues in the CDR3. Germline values: CDR1 LNHNV, CDR2 YYDKDF (reference sequence). CDR3 nucleotide sequence: TGTGCCACCAGCCGGAAGAGCTCCTACGAGCAGTACTTC. It codes for CATSRKSSYEQYF.

The genes are TRBV27 and TRBJ2-7; the match to TRBD2 covers 9 bases. The junction had 14 bases not matched to a gene; V was cut back by 5 bases and J by 6 bases. This CDR3 spans 16 amino acids. Germline assignment: CDR1 MNHEY and CDR2 SMNVEV (reference sequence). The CDR3 is CASSPILLAGSLEQYF. Here the CDR3 DNA reads TGTGCCAGCAGTCCAATACTACTAGCGGGTAGCCTCGAGCAGTACTTC.

In this sample, this clonotype turned up a few times. J is TRBJ1-1 and V is TRBV18; the D is unclear. The CDR3 is made up of 13 amino acids. Trimming pared 3 bases from V and 0 bases from J, leaving 5 bases between. In germline, CDR1 is KGHSH, CDR2 LQKENI. The DNA of the CDR3 is TGTGCCAGCTCACCCTCCCTGAACACTGAAGCTTTCTTT. Translated, it gives CASSPSLNTEAFF.

This clonotype was seen more than once but under ten times. The V gene is TRBV20-1, the J gene TRBJ2-3; D is uncertain. The CDR3 runs to 14 residues. V lost 3 bases to trimming and J lost 0 bases, with 10 bases between them. Germline V gives CDR1 DFQATT, CDR2 SNEGSKA (reference sequence). As DNA, the CDR3 is TGCAGTGCTAGGAGTATCGGGAGCACAGATACGCAGTATTTT. It codes for CSARSIGSTDTQYF.

This chain joins TRBV5-1 and TRBJ2-2; a possible D gene is TRBD2 (6 bases). Germline V lookup: CDR1 SGHRS, CDR2 YFSETQ. The V gene lost 4 bases and the J gene lost 6 bases, with 22 bases spanning the gap. The CDR3 runs 17 residues. The CDR3 is CASSKDPGLAFPGELFF. CDR3 sequence (DNA): TGCGCCAGCAGCAAGGATCCGGGACTCGCCTTTCCCGGGGAGCTGTTTTTT.

This chain connects TRBV7-6 to TRBJ2-5; no clear D. Trimming removed 5 bases from V and 5 bases from J, with 15 bases in between. Germline CDR1 is SGHVS and CDR2 is FNYEAQ. The CDR3 is 14 amino acids. Written as DNA, the CDR3 is TGTGCCAGCAGCCCTCGTCTGGGTCAGGAGACCCAGTACTTC. Translating it yields CASSPRLGQETQYF.

The CDR3, as DNA: TGTGCCAGCAAGGGGGGGTACCAAGAGACCCAGTACTTC. Its translation is CASKGGYQETQYF. The rearrangement uses TRBV27 and TRBJ2-5; tentatively, D is TRBD2 (7 bases). The V gene lost 7 bases and the J gene lost 0 bases, with 9 bases spanning the gap. The CDR3 has 13 amino acids. The germline gives CDR1 MNHEY, CDR2 SMNVEV (reference sequence).

The CDR3 is CASSPGLSYEQFF. The DNA for the CDR3 is TGTGCCAGCAGTCCGGGCCTAAGCTATGAGCAGTTCTTC. The chain joins TRBV28 to TRBJ2-1; D is uncertain. The germline V and J ends were trimmed by 5 bases and 8 bases, with 13 bases remaining between them. The CDR3 spans 13 residues. CDR1 and CDR2 from the germline V gene are MDHEN and SYDVKM.

The V and J genes are TRBV12-3 or TRBV12-4 and TRBJ2-5; 7 positions match TRBD1. This CDR3 region has 15 residues. V shed 3 bases and J 2 bases; nucleotides not matched to a gene: 6. In DNA, the CDR3 is TGTGCCAGCAGTTTCCTCGGGACAGCTCAAGAGACCCAGTACTTC. This codes for CASSFLGTAQETQYF.

This clonotype was found a few times. DNA of the CDR3: TGTGCCAGTAGTATGGGCAGGGGTAGAGAAAAACTGTTTTTT. Translated, it gives CASSMGRGREKLFF. V is TRBV19 and J is TRBJ1-4, with a possible D match to TRBD1 (6 bases). V was shortened by 3 bases and J by 8 bases, with 13 bases between the two germline ends. This CDR3 has 14 residues. Germline loops: CDR1 LNHDA, CDR2 SQIVND (reference sequence).

The chain combines TRBV7-2 with TRBJ2-7; D is undetermined. V lost 1 base and J lost 0, with 7 bases in between. The CDR3 extends over 14 amino acids. Per germline, CDR1 SGHTA and CDR2 FQGNSA. This CDR3 is CASSLDSDSYEQYF. In nucleotides, the CDR3 is TGTGCCAGCAGCTTAGACTCCGACTCCTACGAGCAGTACTTC.

This clonotype has only a few counts. The rearrangement uses TRBV14 and TRBJ2-7; D might be TRBD2 (5 bases). The CDR3 extends over 16 amino acids. CDR1 and CDR2 from the germline V gene are SGHDN and FVKESK. V was shortened by 2 bases and J by 1 base, with 15 bases between the two germline ends. This CDR3 reads CASSQLSIAGSYEQYF. The CDR3 DNA is TGTGCCAGCAGCCAATTAAGCATCGCGGGTTCCTACGAGCAGTACTTC.

This clonotype was detected only a few times. The rearrangement joins TRBV15 to TRBJ2-3; D gene unclear. The length of the CDR3 is 14 residues. V was cut by 0 bases and J by 5 bases, with 9 bases left in between. Germline CDR1 and CDR2: LNHNV and YYDKDF (reference sequence). CDR3 loop: CATSREPGQDTQYF. The CDR3 DNA reads TGTGCCACCAGCAGAGAACCGGGCCAAGATACGCAGTATTTT. The whole variable domain, filled in from reference TRBV15 and TRBJ2-3, reads DAMVIQNPRYQVTQFGKPVTLSCSQTLNHNVMYWYQQKSSQAPKLLFHYYDKDFNNEADTPDNFQSRRPNTSFCFLDIRSPGLGDTAMYLCATSREPGQDTQYFGPGTRLTVL.

The rearrangement joins TRBV6-2 or TRBV6-3 to TRBJ2-3; weak D call: TRBD2 (5 bases). The CDR3 contains 14 residues. V lost 6 bases and J lost 5, with 15 bases in between. Germline CDR1 reads MNHEY; CDR2 reads SVGEGT. The CDR3 coding sequence is TGTGCCAGCAGGGCCCAAACTAGAAGAGATACGCAGTATTTT. It specifies CASRAQTRRDTQYF.

In this sample, this clonotype turned up many times. The rearrangement uses TRBV6-5 and TRBJ2-7, with TRBD2 as a possible D gene (5 bases). The V and J ends lost 9 bases and 3 bases respectively, with 12 bases between them. Germline V gives CDR1 MNHEY, CDR2 SVGAGI. The CDR3 contains 12 residues. CDR3 in DNA: TGTGCCAGGGGAGAGGTTCTCTACGAGCAGTACTTC. Translated, it gives CARGEVLYEQYF.

In this sample, this clonotype turned up a few times. CDR3 DNA: TGTGCCAGCAGTCAGGGAAACACCATATATTTT. Translating it yields CASSQGNTIYF. The chain is built from TRBV12-3 or TRBV12-4 and TRBJ1-3; D is ambiguous. This CDR3 has 11 residues. The V gene lost 5 bases and the J gene lost 4 bases, with 3 bases spanning the gap.

The J gene is TRBJ2-2, the V gene TRBV7-9; 8 nucleotides agree with TRBD1. V gave up 1 base and J gave up 3 bases; unmatched junction bases: 1. From germline, CDR1 is SEHNR and CDR2 FQNEAQ (reference sequence). CDR3 size: 15 residues. CDR3 nucleotide sequence: TGTGCCAGCAGCTTAGGGACAGGGTACACCGGGGAGCTGTTTTTT. Its protein is CASSLGTGYTGELFF.

This chain connects TRBV7-2 to TRBJ2-7, with TRBD2 matching 8 bases. With V trimmed by 5 bases and J by 4 bases, 13 bases remained unmatched. This CDR3 has 16 amino acids. Germline CDR1 and CDR2: SGHTA and FQGNSA. CDR3 loop: CASSAGAGGRTYEQYF. The CDR3 DNA sequence: TGTGCCAGCAGCGCCGGCGCTGGCGGGAGGACTTACGAGCAGTACTTC.

The chain carries TRBV3-1 and TRBJ2-3; 9 bases fit TRBD2. V shed 5 bases and J 0 bases; nucleotides not matched to a gene: 6. There are 16 residues in the CDR3. Germline V CDR1 and CDR2: LGHDT, YNNKEL (reference sequence). CDR3 bases: TGTGCCAGCAGCGCTATAGCGGGAGCTAGCACAGATACGCAGTATTTT. Its translation: CASSAIAGASTDTQYF.

The CDR3 DNA sequence: TGCAGCGTTGAAGAGGTGTCCAGCACTGAGCAGTTCTTC. Translation gives CSVEEVSSTEQFF. The rearrangement uses TRBV29-1 and TRBJ2-1; D gene uncertain. The V end was cut by 0 bases, the J end by 9 bases, with 12 bases between. The CDR3 length is 13 residues. Germline V CDR1 and CDR2: SQVTM, ANQGSEA.

Only a few counts were recorded for this clonotype. The chain is built from TRBV24-1 and TRBJ2-1; D uncertain. Germline loops: CDR1 KGHDR, CDR2 SFDVKD. CDR3 length: 13 residues. V lost 4 bases, J lost 3 bases, and 6 bases lay in between. Written as DNA, the CDR3 is TGTGCCACCAGTGAGGCTATCTACAATGAGCAGTTCTTC. Protein sequence: CATSEAIYNEQFF.

The genes are TRBV20-1 and TRBJ2-5, with D unclear. This CDR3 has 14 amino acids. From germline, CDR1 is DFQATT and CDR2 SNEGSKA (reference sequence). V lost 1 base, J lost 4 bases, and 13 bases lay in between. The CDR3 protein is CSARGGDLGETQYF. In DNA form, the CDR3 reads TGCAGTGCTAGAGGTGGGGATCTAGGAGAGACCCAGTACTTC.